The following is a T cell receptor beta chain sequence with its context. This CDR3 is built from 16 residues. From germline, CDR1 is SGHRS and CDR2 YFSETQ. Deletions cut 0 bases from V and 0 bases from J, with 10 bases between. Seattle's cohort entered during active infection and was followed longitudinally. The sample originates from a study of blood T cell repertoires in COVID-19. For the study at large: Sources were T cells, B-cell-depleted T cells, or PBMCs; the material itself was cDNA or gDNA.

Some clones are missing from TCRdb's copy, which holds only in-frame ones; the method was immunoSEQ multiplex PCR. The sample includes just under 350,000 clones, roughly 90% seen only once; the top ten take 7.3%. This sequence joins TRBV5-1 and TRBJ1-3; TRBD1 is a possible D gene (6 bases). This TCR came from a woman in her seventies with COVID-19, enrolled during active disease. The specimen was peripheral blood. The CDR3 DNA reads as TGCGCCAGCAGCTTGGCCCAGGGGTCCTCTGGAAACACCATATATTTT. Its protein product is CASSLAQGSSGNTIYF.